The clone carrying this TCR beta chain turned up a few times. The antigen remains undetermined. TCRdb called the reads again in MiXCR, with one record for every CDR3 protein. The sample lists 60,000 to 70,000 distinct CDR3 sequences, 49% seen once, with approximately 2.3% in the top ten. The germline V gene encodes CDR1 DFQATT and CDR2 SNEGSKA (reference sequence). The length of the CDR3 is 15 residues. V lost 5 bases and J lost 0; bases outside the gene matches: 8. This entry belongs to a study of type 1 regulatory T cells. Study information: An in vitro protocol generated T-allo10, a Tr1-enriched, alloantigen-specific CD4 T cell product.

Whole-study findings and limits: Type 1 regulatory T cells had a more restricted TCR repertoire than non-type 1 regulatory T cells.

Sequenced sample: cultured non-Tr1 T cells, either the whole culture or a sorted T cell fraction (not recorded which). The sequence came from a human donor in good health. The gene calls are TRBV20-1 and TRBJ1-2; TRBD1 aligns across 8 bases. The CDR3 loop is CSASTGEGSNYGYTF. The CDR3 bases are TGCAGTGCTTCGACAGGGGAGGGATCTAACTATGGCTACACCTTC.